This T cell receptor (beta chain) was sequenced in a study of CD8+CD57+ T cells in acquired aplastic anemia. Study summary: Sorting CD4+ and CD8+ cells gave DNA averaging about 3.1 ug.

Concerning this clonotype: Its antigen is undetermined.

Patients chosen for sequencing had shown CD8+CD57+ cell expansion by flow cytometry. TCR beta VDJ and CDR3 profiling used genomic DNA as template. TCRdb reanalysed the reads using MiXCR and keeps one entry per CDR3 protein. The table records about 270,000 distinct CDR3 sequences, approximately 86% of them present only once. CDR1 and CDR2 (germline): SGDLS, YYNGEE. The CDR3 length is 14 residues. V was cut by 0 bases and J by 14 bases, with 20 bases left in between. Whole-study findings and limits: Sharing between patients and controls was observed for twenty-nine CD8+ CDR3 sequences.

The sequencing input was sorted CD4+, CD8+, or CD8+CD57+ T cells (not recorded which) from PBMCs. The receptor comes from a human donor with aplastic anemia. The chain combines TRBV9 with TRBJ2-5, with D possibly TRBD2 on 6 matching bases. The CDR3 sequence is CASSVGSGRKYFYF. The DNA for the CDR3 is TGTGCCAGCAGCGTAGGTTCCGGGAGAAAGTATTTTTACTTC.